A single sample is the source of the 22 T cell receptor beta chains below, sequenced in a study of blood T cell repertoires in COVID-19. This table comes from immunoSEQ multiplex PCR, and its TCRdb copy is limited to in-frame clones, with some not included. The sample consists of 180,000 or so clones, around 85% of them appearing once. The sample comprised peripheral blood. The origin of the receptors is a man aged 55 to 70 with acute or convalescent COVID-19.

As DNA, the CDR3 is TGTGCCAGCAGCTTTCCTGGGTCAGGTAGTCAGCCCCAGCATTTT. This sequence encodes CASSFPGSGSQPQHF. The rearrangement uses TRBV5-4 and TRBJ1-5; unclear D gene. Germline values: CDR1 SGHNT, CDR2 YYREEE (reference sequence). The V and J ends lost 2 bases and 6 bases respectively, with 15 bases between them. The CDR3 spans 15 residues.

The chain combines TRBV9 with TRBJ2-5; TRBD2 agrees at 13 bases. V shed 3 bases and J 2 bases; nucleotides not matched to a gene: 13. Germline CDR1 is SGDLS and CDR2 is YYNGEE. The CDR3 is 19 residues long. The CDR3 nucleotides read TGTGCCAGCAGCGCGTTAGGACTAGCGGGAGTTAAAGGGCAAGAGACCCAGTACTTC. The encoded protein is CASSALGLAGVKGQETQYF.

V usage is TRBV19 and J usage is TRBJ1-1; a possible D gene is TRBD1 (6 bases). V gave up 7 bases and J gave up 0 bases, with 12 bases separating them. CDR1 LNHDA and CDR2 SQIVND come from the germline V gene (reference sequence). The CDR3 runs 14 residues. The CDR3 loop reads CASTLTGMNTEAFF. The CDR3 bases are TGTGCCAGTACCCTCACAGGGATGAACACTGAAGCTTTCTTT.

The CDR3 protein is CASSTHRALNEQFF. In nucleotides, the CDR3 is TGTGCCAGCAGCACCCACAGGGCGCTCAATGAGCAGTTCTTC. The gene calls are TRBV5-5 and TRBJ2-1; D possibly corresponds to TRBD1 (6 bases). V lost 4 bases and J 6 bases, leaving 14 bases between the germline ends. This CDR3 has 14 amino acids. Germline CDR1 is SGHKS and CDR2 is YYEKEE (reference sequence).

CDR3 in DNA: TGTGCCAGTAGTGTGAGGGCTTCGGGCTACACCTTC. Translating gives CASSVRASGYTF. The chain uses TRBV19 and TRBJ1-2; D is ambiguous. Germline V gene sequence: CDR1 LNHDA, CDR2 SQIVND (reference sequence). The CDR3 is 12 residues long. V gave up 5 bases and J gave up 8 bases, with 12 bases separating them. The full variable domain, its missing parts supplied by reference TRBV19 and TRBJ1-2, is DGGITQSPKYLFRKEGQNVTLSCEQNLNHDAMYWYRQDPGQGLRLIYYSQIVNDFQKGDIAEGYSVSREKKESFPLTVTSAQKNPTAFYLCASSVRASGYTFGSGTRLTVV.

The J gene is TRBJ1-3, the V gene TRBV28; 9 bases fit TRBD1. Germline V gene sequence: CDR1 MDHEN, CDR2 SYDVKM. The CDR3 extends over 16 amino acids. The V and J ends lost 0 bases and 2 bases, in that order; junction bases with no gene match: 2. CDR3 sequence (DNA): TGTGCCAGCAGTTTATGGGGACAGGGTGCTGGAAACACCATATATTTT. Translating gives CASSLWGQGAGNTIYF. Filled out from reference TRBV28 and TRBJ1-3, the complete variable domain reads DVKVTQSSRYLVKRTGEKVFLECVQDMDHENMFWYRQDPGLGLRLIYFSYDVKMKEKGDIPEGYSVSREKKERFSLILESASTNQTSMYLCASSLWGQGAGNTIYFGEGSWLTVV.

The chain couples TRBV28 to TRBJ2-1; 13 bases align to TRBD2. In germline, CDR1 is MDHEN, CDR2 SYDVKM. Unmatched junction bases numbered 12, after V lost 7 bases and J lost 0 bases. The CDR3 is 19 residues long. The CDR3 region is CASTALITSGRGSYNEQFF. The CDR3 coding sequence is TGTGCCAGCACCGCTCTGATAACTAGCGGGAGGGGCTCCTACAATGAGCAGTTCTTC.

CDR3 bases: TGTGCCAGCAGCTTAACTAGCGGGACCTACGAGCAGTACTTC. Its protein product is CASSLTSGTYEQYF. This chain uses TRBV7-8 with TRBJ2-7; 10 positions match TRBD2. This CDR3 region has 14 residues. Germline CDR1 and CDR2: SGHVS and FQNEAQ. The trim removed 2 bases at V and 2 bases at J, leaving 0 bases unmatched. The entire variable domain, with the rest obtained from reference TRBV7-8 and TRBJ2-7, is as follows: GAGVSQSPRYKVAKRGQDVALRCDPISGHVSLFWYQQALGQGPEFLTYFQNEAQLDKSGLPSDRFFAERPEGSVSTLKIQRTQQEDSAVYLCASSLTSGTYEQYFGPGTRLTVT.

V and J are TRBV2 and TRBJ1-4; 7 bases are a match to TRBD1. Germline V gene data show CDR1 as SNHLY and CDR2 as FYNNEI. J was trimmed by 7 bases and V by 6 bases; bases with no gene match: 11. The CDR3 length is 15 residues. The CDR3 nucleotides are TGTGCCAGCAGCTCTGACAGGGCAAGGGGTGAAAAACTGTTTTTT. Translation: CASSSDRARGEKLFF.

This chain connects TRBV2 to TRBJ2-1; 7 bases are shared with TRBD2. Germline V gene lookup returns CDR1 SNHLY and CDR2 FYNNEI. The CDR3 totals 14 residues. Unmatched junction bases numbered 6, after V lost 6 bases and J lost 4 bases. The CDR3 protein is CASRAGVSYNEQFF. The DNA of the CDR3 is TGTGCCAGCAGGGCGGGAGTATCTTACAATGAGCAGTTCTTC.

This sequence joins TRBV11-2 and TRBJ2-1; D perhaps matches TRBD1 (6 bases). The CDR3 contains 15 residues. Per the germline V gene, CDR1 is SGHAT and CDR2 is FQNNGV. V was pared by 6 bases and J by 8 bases, with 20 bases between. CDR3 in amino acids: CASSPVGALEDEQFF. The CDR3 DNA is TGTGCCAGCAGTCCGGTGGGGGCTCTCGAGGATGAGCAGTTCTTC.

V usage is TRBV12-5 and J usage is TRBJ2-1, with D maybe TRBD2 (7 bases). The CDR3 length is 14 residues. Trimming stripped 6 bases from V and 7 bases from J, with 16 bases between. Per germline, CDR1 LGHNT and CDR2 FRNRAP. Here the CDR3 reads CASGEGEGRNEQFF. CDR3 nucleotide sequence: TGTGCTAGTGGGGAGGGGGAGGGCCGGAATGAGCAGTTCTTC.

This chain joins TRBV19 and TRBJ1-4, with 8 bases identical to TRBD1. This CDR3 comprises 17 residues. Unmatched junction bases numbered 10, after V lost 5 bases and J lost 2 bases. CDR1 is LNHDA and CDR2 is SQIVND in the germline V gene (reference sequence). The CDR3 reads CASSRQGSQRTNEKLFF. The CDR3 DNA sequence: TGTGCCAGTAGTCGACAGGGGAGTCAGAGGACTAATGAAAAACTGTTTTTT.

The chain couples TRBV6-4 to TRBJ1-1; TRBD1 matches at 8 bases. Germline loops: CDR1 MRHNA, CDR2 SNTAGT. This CDR3 has 15 amino acids. Losses at the gene ends were 1 base for V and 2 bases for J; bases not matched to a gene: 3. CDR3 DNA sequence: TGTGCCAGCAGTGACTATCCAGGGGGCAACACTGAAGCTTTCTTT. Amino acids: CASSDYPGGNTEAFF.

The rearrangement joins TRBV6-5 to TRBJ2-2; 10 nucleotides line up with TRBD1. This CDR3 spans 16 amino acids. Germline-derived CDR1 and CDR2 are MNHEY and SVGAGI. With V trimmed by 2 bases and J by 0 bases, 0 bases remained unmatched. The CDR3 DNA reads TGTGCCAGCAGTTACGGACAGGGGGCGAACACCGGGGAGCTGTTTTTT. This translates into CASSYGQGANTGELFF.

The chain couples TRBV18 to TRBJ1-1; D gene ambiguous. This CDR3 region has 15 residues. Germline loops: CDR1 KGHSH, CDR2 LQKENI. V dropped 2 bases and J dropped 1 base, with 11 bases sitting between them. DNA for the CDR3: TGTGCCAGCTCACCATCGCCCGGGAAGAACACTGAAGCTTTCTTT. The encoded protein is CASSPSPGKNTEAFF.

This chain connects TRBV28 to TRBJ2-7, with TRBD2 matching 10 bases. The CDR3 spans 15 residues. The germline V gene encodes CDR1 MDHEN and CDR2 SYDVKM. V shed 7 bases and J 2 bases; nucleotides not matched to a gene: 8. CDR3: CASTVPGLATYEQYF. CDR3 nucleotides: TGTGCCAGCACTGTTCCGGGACTAGCGACCTACGAGCAGTACTTC.

This clone was recorded only once. The genes are TRBV25-1 and TRBJ1-1; no reliable D call. Germline values: CDR1 MGHDK, CDR2 SYGVNS. The CDR3 spans 14 residues. The V end lost 5 bases, the J end lost 4 bases, and 14 bases lay between the germline ends. The CDR3 region is CASSRREGGTEAFF. The CDR3 nucleotides read TGTGCCAGCAGTAGGCGGGAGGGCGGCACTGAAGCTTTCTTT. Supplemented by reference TRBV25-1 and TRBJ1-1, the full variable domain reads EADIYQTPRYLVIGTGKKITLECSQTMGHDKMYWYQQDPGMELHLIHYSYGVNSTEKGDLSSESTVSRIRTEHFPLTLESARPSHTSQYLCASSRREGGTEAFFGQGTRLTVV.

The chain recombines TRBV28 with TRBJ1-1; maybe TRBD1 (6 bases). V shed 3 bases and J shed 8 bases, with 10 bases lying between them. CDR1 MDHEN and CDR2 SYDVKM come from the germline V gene. The CDR3 extends over 12 amino acids. The CDR3 loop is CASSLRGPEAFF. Written as DNA, the CDR3 is TGTGCCAGCAGTTTGCGGGGGCCCGAAGCTTTCTTT.

The chain joins TRBV28 to TRBJ2-5, with D unclear. CDR3 length: 13 amino acids. Germline V gene data show CDR1 as MDHEN and CDR2 as SYDVKM. V lost 5 bases, J lost 5 bases, and 12 bases lay in between. As DNA, the CDR3 is TGTGCCAGCAGTCCTTACGCGAGGGAGACCCAGTACTTC. Encoded protein: CASSPYARETQYF.

This chain joins TRBV30 and TRBJ1-1; D is uncertain. The CDR3 length is 15 residues. Germline V gives CDR1 GTSNPN, CDR2 SVGIG (reference sequence). The ends were cut back, 5 bases at V and 1 base at J, with 17 bases in the middle. For the CDR3, the DNA is TGTGCCTGGGACCCTAACGGGAAGAAGAACACTGAAGCTTTCTTT. As protein: CAWDPNGKKNTEAFF.

This clone was seen a single time. The V call is TRBV6-6, the J call TRBJ2-2, with D unresolved. Trimming removed 2 bases at V and 6 bases at J, with 7 bases between. The germline gives CDR1 MNHNY, CDR2 SVGAGI (reference sequence). CDR3 length: 13 amino acids. The CDR3 nucleotides are TGTGCCAGCAGTTACGGAGAATCCGGGGAGCTGTTTTTT. Translating gives CASSYGESGELFF.